The rows below give T cell receptor beta chains drawn from one sample of a study of glioma-infiltrating T cells after dendritic cell vaccination. The protocol was immunoSEQ multiplex PCR, while the TCRdb copy is restricted to in-frame clones and leaves out a portion. The table lists around 60,000 clones, 86% of them singletons. The specimen was blood, collected after dendritic cell vaccination. The receptor source for this set is a human donor with glioblastoma. Both conserved end residues are part of each CDR3. The D gene is left open where the match is weak. Part of the rows lack a size; the others show once, few, many or a class for expanded clones.

d_gene,v_gene,j_gene,abundance,CDR3nt,CDR3aa
TRBD1,TRBV10-1,TRBJ1-2,NA,TGCGCCAGCAGCCCGGACAGGAGCTATGGCTACACCTTC,CASSPDRSYGYTF
NA,TRBV28,TRBJ2-2,NA,TGTGCCAGCAGTTTACGGACTCCGAACACCGGGGAGCTGTTTTTT,CASSLRTPNTGELFF
TRBD2,TRBV4-3,TRBJ2-3,once,TGCGCCAGCAGCCAACGCCCAAGACTAGCGGGGGGCCTCACAGATACGCAGTATTTT,CASSQRPRLAGGLTDTQYF
TRBD2,TRBV4-2,TRBJ2-3,NA,TGTGCCAGCAGCCAAGATCAGCGGGAGGAAGATACGCAGTATTTT,CASSQDQREEDTQYF
TRBD1,TRBV5-1,TRBJ1-2,NA,TGCGCCAGCAGCTTGGACGGGACAGGGACCGGCTATGGCTACACCTTC,CASSLDGTGTGYGYTF
TRBD2,TRBV11-1,TRBJ2-5,NA,TGTGCCAGCAGCCCCGGGACTAGCGGGAGTGAGACCCAGTACTTC,CASSPGTSGSETQYF
NA,TRBV7-9,TRBJ2-5,NA,TGTGCCAGCAGCTCAGGGGGGGAGACCCAGTACTTC,CASSSGGETQYF
TRBD2,TRBV7-2,TRBJ2-4,once,TGTGCCAGCAGCTTAGCGCAGGCGGGGGGTGGCTACACCAAAAACATTCAGTACTTC,CASSLAQAGGGYTKNIQYF
TRBD1,TRBV13,TRBJ2-5,NA,TGTGCCAGCAGCTTATCCCCGAGGGACAGGGGGAGGAAGACCCAGTACTTC,CASSLSPRDRGRKTQYF
NA,TRBV6-1,TRBJ1-5,NA,TGTGCCAGCAGTGACCGGGGGGGGAATAGCAATCAGCCCCAGCATTTT,CASSDRGGNSNQPQHF
NA,TRBV5-4,TRBJ2-7,NA,TGTGCCAGCAGCCTCGGGACTCTGTCCACCTACGAGCAGTACTTC,CASSLGTLSTYEQYF
NA,TRBV6-4,TRBJ2-2,NA,TGTGCCAGCAGTGTAGGCAGCCGGGGCACCGGGGAGCTGTTTTTT,CASSVGSRGTGELFF
TRBD2,TRBV4-3,TRBJ2-1,NA,TGCGCCAGCAGCCAAGTGCTAGCGGGAGGGGGATCCTACAATGAGCAGTTCTTC,CASSQVLAGGGSYNEQFF
TRBD1,TRBV19,TRBJ1-2,NA,TGTGCCAGTAATGTACTTGGGCCCGGGACAGGGACTGGCTACACCTTC,CASNVLGPGTGTGYTF
TRBD2,TRBV2,TRBJ2-7,NA,TGTGCCAGCATCCGGGGGCTAGCGGGATCCTACGAGCAGTACTTC,CASIRGLAGSYEQYF
NA,TRBV7-8,TRBJ2-1,NA,TGTGCCAGCAGCTCAACTATCTACAATGAGCAGTTCTTC,CASSSTIYNEQFF
TRBD1,TRBV5-5,TRBJ2-7,NA,TGTGCCAGCAGCTTGGGGGGACAGCGCTACGAGCAGTACTTC,CASSLGGQRYEQYF
NA,TRBV11-1,TRBJ2-5,NA,TGTGCCAGCAGCTTAGTTCCCAGAGAGACCCAGTACTTC,CASSLVPRETQYF
NA,TRBV5-1,TRBJ2-3,NA,TGCGCCAGCAGCTGGGAGGGGGGCACAAACACAGATACGCAGTATTTT,CASSWEGGTNTDTQYF
NA,TRBV19,TRBJ2-3,NA,TGTGCCAGTAGTATAGATTTAAGTCGGGGAGGTAGGACGCAGTATTTT,CASSIDLSRGGRTQYF
NA,TRBV4-1,TRBJ1-5,NA,TGCGCCAGCAGCCTGTACGGGGTTTTCAATCAGCCCCAGCATTTT,CASSLYGVFNQPQHF
NA,TRBV15,TRBJ1-2,NA,TGTGCCACCAGCAGAGATAACCAGGACTGGGGCTACACCTTC,CATSRDNQDWGYTF
NA,TRBV9,TRBJ2-3,few,TGTGCCAGCAGCGGCGCTAGGGGGAGTGGAGATACGCAGTATTTT,CASSGARGSGDTQYF
NA,TRBV11-2,TRBJ1-3,NA,TGTGCCAGCAGCTTTGGGCAAACGCTTGGAAACACCATATATTTT,CASSFGQTLGNTIYF
NA,TRBV14,TRBJ2-5,NA,TGTGCCAGCAGCCAAGAGGTGCGGGTCGGAGAGACCCAGTACTTC,CASSQEVRVGETQYF
TRBD2,TRBV7-8,TRBJ2-1,NA,TGTGCCAGCAGATCCGGACTAGCGGGAGTTGAGCAGTTCTTC,CASRSGLAGVEQFF
TRBD2,TRBV5-6,TRBJ2-7,NA,TGTGCCAGCCGAATTAGCGGGGTTTACGAGCAGTACTTC,CASRISGVYEQYF
NA,TRBV6-1,TRBJ1-5,NA,TGTGCCAGCAGGGCAGACTATAGCAATCAGCCCCAGCATTTT,CASRADYSNQPQHF
TRBD2,TRBV7-2,TRBJ2-7,NA,TGTGCCAGCAGCTCGAAAACTAGCGGGAGGCCCCGATCCTACGAGCAGTACTTC,CASSSKTSGRPRSYEQYF
NA,TRBV10-2,TRBJ1-6,NA,TGCGCCAGCAAATCGTCCGGGGTTAGTGGTTCACCCCTCCACTTT,CASKSSGVSGSPLHF
NA,TRBV19,TRBJ1-1,NA,TGTGCCAGTAGTATAGTCGACACTGAAGCTTTCTTT,CASSIVDTEAFF
NA,TRBV5-1,TRBJ1-1,NA,TGCGCCAGCAGCTTTGCAGGGGTTGTGCGAGAGAACACTGAAGCTTTCTTT,CASSFAGVVRENTEAFF
NA,TRBV5-1,TRBJ1-2,NA,TGCGCCAGCAGCCCGCGCGGTGCAGATGGCTACACCTTC,CASSPRGADGYTF
TRBD1,TRBV29-1,TRBJ1-2,once,TGCAGCGTTGATGAGACAGGGTATGGCTACACCTTC,CSVDETGYGYTF
NA,TRBV9,TRBJ2-5,NA,TGTGCCAGCAGCGTAGACAGACGACAAGAGACCCAGTACTTC,CASSVDRRQETQYF
TRBD2,TRBV7-8,TRBJ2-5,NA,TGTGCCAGCAGCTCATCTGGGATGGTAGCGGGAGGAAGGACCCAGTACTTC,CASSSSGMVAGGRTQYF
TRBD1,TRBV19,TRBJ1-5,NA,TGTGCCAGTAGTGGAGACAGGGGATTCAATCAGCCCCAGCATTTT,CASSGDRGFNQPQHF
NA,TRBV7-7,TRBJ2-7,NA,TGTGCTAGCAGCTTAGCCGGGAACAGCGAGCAGTACTTC,CASSLAGNSEQYF
NA,TRBV7-9,TRBJ2-7,NA,TGTGCCAGCAGATTAACAGGGAAGTCCGCTGACCCGCTAAGGGACTTC,CASRLTGKSADPLRDF
NA,TRBV10-3,TRBJ2-5,NA,TGTGCCATCAGTGGGGGGGGGCTGGAGACCCAGTACTTC,CAISGGGLETQYF
TRBD1,TRBV5-4,TRBJ2-1,NA,TGTGCCAGCACCCAGTACAGGGGTGTCTCCTACAATGAGCAGTTCTTC,CASTQYRGVSYNEQFF
NA,TRBV5-5,TRBJ1-1,NA,TGTGCCAGCAGCTTAGGGGGGGCCTTCGCTGAAGCTTTCTTT,CASSLGGAFAEAFF
NA,TRBV19,TRBJ1-5,NA,TGTGCCAGTAGTATCGGGGTTGGGCAGCCCCAGCATTTT,CASSIGVGQPQHF
NA,TRBV5-4,TRBJ2-2,NA,TGTGCCAGCAGCTTGTATAGCGGTGGAGGGACCGGGGAGCTGTTTTTT,CASSLYSGGGTGELFF
TRBD1,TRBV12-5,TRBJ1-1,NA,TGTGCTAGTGGTTTGGTACAGGGGCGGAACACTGAAGCTTTCTTT,CASGLVQGRNTEAFF
NA,TRBV2,TRBJ1-2,NA,TGTGCCAGCAACGAGGGGGTGGCAGGGCAAAACACCTTC,CASNEGVAGQNTF
NA,TRBV6-5,TRBJ2-2,once,TGTGCCAGCATCCCAAGCGGGTACACCGGGGAGCTGTTTTTT,CASIPSGYTGELFF
TRBD1,TRBV6-5,TRBJ2-1,NA,TGTGCCAGCAGCCGGGACAGTTACAATGAGCAGTTCTTC,CASSRDSYNEQFF
TRBD2,TRBV7-2,TRBJ2-3,NA,TGTGCCAGCAGCCATCAGCGGGGAGATACGCAGTATTTT,CASSHQRGDTQYF
NA,TRBV6-1,TRBJ2-5,NA,TGTGCCAGCAGTGAAGGGGCAAGGGTTGGGAGAGAGACCCAGTACTTC,CASSEGARVGRETQYF
TRBD1,TRBV7-2,TRBJ1-1,NA,TGTGCCAGCAGCTTAACAGGGGGAGATGGAGCTTTCTTT,CASSLTGGDGAFF